The T cell receptor beta chain described here comes from a study of T cells in Graves' hyperthyroidism and ophthalmopathy. Study outcomes and limitations: Blood also carried most thyroid clonotypes expanded above 0.001.

This clonotype was seen more than once but under ten times. What it recognizes is unknown. The TCR beta CDR3 regions underwent amplification using RNA transcripts as the source. Researchers ran a first-round RT-PCR on the TCR CDR3 using the HTBI primer set. TCRdb ran MiXCR on the multiplex PCR reads and lists one entry per CDR3 protein. The sample yields 300,000 to 450,000 distinct CDR3 sequences, 11% to 15% seen once. Looked up from germline, CDR1 is LNHNV and CDR2 is YYDKDF (reference sequence). Trimming pared 10 bases from V and 5 bases from J, leaving 27 bases between. This CDR3 contains 16 residues. Absence of ophthalmopathy progression within 18 months defined stable Graves' hyperthyroidism.

Material for sequencing was blood. The V gene is TRBV15, the J gene TRBJ2-7; possibly TRBD1 or TRBD2 for D (6 bases each). The receptor was isolated from a woman aged 60-75 years with Graves' hyperthyroidism. The CDR3 protein is CASAPERGPRVNEQYF. The CDR3 bases are TGTGCCAGCGCACCCGAACGGGGGCCCCGGGTTAACGAGCAGTACTTC. Combining the CDR3 with reference TRBV15 and TRBJ2-7 gives the whole variable domain DAMVIQNPRYQVTQFGKPVTLSCSQTLNHNVMYWYQQKSSQAPKLLFHYYDKDFNNEADTPDNFQSRRPNTSFCFLDIRSPGLGDTAMYLCASAPERGPRVNEQYFGPGTRLTVT.